This record concerns one T cell receptor (beta chain) sequence. Its target antigen remains unknown. One base away there is no much larger clone; base qualities are not given. These data are taken from a study of CD8+ T cells in alopecia areata (dated by TCRdb to 2016 to 2019). With respect to the entire study: The treated patients, all with moderate-to-severe alopecia areata, were enrolled in an open-label pilot trial of oral tofacitinib given at 5 to 10 mg twice daily. TCRbeta CDR3 regions were amplified by immunoSEQ multiplex PCR using 35 Vbeta forward and 13 Jbeta reverse primers. Patients stayed on tofacitinib for 6 to 18 months and then had 6 months of follow-up off drug so that delayed response and recurrence could be assessed. The study used high-throughput TCRbeta sequencing to examine T cell clonal expansion in alopecia areata, in both the C3H/HeJ mouse model and human patients. RNA came from the PAXgene miRNA kit for fixed scalp, the miRNeasy kit for PBMCs, and the RNeasy kit for mouse skin. Tofacitinib-treated patients had biopsies at baseline and at 4 and 24 weeks of treatment, with a later scalp biopsy in several patients. The SALT score, which quantifies the percentage of affected scalp surface area, was used to measure disease severity in treated patients. On the human side, TCRbeta sequencing was run on scalp tissue and on sorted CD4+ and CD8+ peripheral blood T cells from healthy controls and from alopecia areata patients with either patchy or totalis/universalis disease. Scalp clonality was compared across normal scalp (n=4), patchy alopecia areata scalp (n=8), and alopecia totalis/universalis scalp (n=8). Broad study findings and their caveats: Compared with normal scalp, lesional scalp, particularly in alopecia totalis/universalis, had higher clonality and more expanded CD8+ clones, which suggests antigenic drive. With tofacitinib, both scalp clonality and the number of expanded CD8+ clones among the top 100 scalp clones went down significantly. Unlike mouse skin, which is dominated by gammadelta T cells, normal human skin has resident alphabeta T cells that are also sequenced, and this complicates analysis of the scalp TCR repertoire. Shared TCR sequences between patients were less evident than in mice, which may be partly attributable to HLA diversity in the patient population. The treated cohort was small, with a single nonresponder, so links between baseline CD8+ expansion and response need larger studies. During tofacitinib treatment, many expanded lesional clones remained in scalp and blood, and this persistence may partly explain relapse after treatment is stopped.

Trimming takes 1 base from V and 5 bases from J, and the germline ends sit 11 bases apart. Per the germline V gene, SGHNT is the CDR1 and YENEEA is the CDR2. Counted from cysteine to phenylalanine, this CDR3 has 14 amino acids. Only CDR3 DNA is held: 42 bases, read in frame from base 1. Reading the label with the study, this specimen's treatment or condition is: oral pan-JAK inhibitor, 5-10 mg twice daily. Lesional scalp punch biopsies and peripheral blood were obtained from alopecia areata patients. PBMCs were isolated by density centrifugation and stained for CD3, CD4 and CD8, after which CD4+ and CD8+ T cells were sorted on a FACSAria. Libraries were prepared through the immunoSEQ multiplex PCR assay. RNA was extracted from all samples and reverse transcribed into cDNA as template for TCR sequencing. First-strand cDNA was synthesized using SuperScript III with a 2:1 mix of oligo-dT and random hexamers. A synthetic immune receptor repertoire was used to measure amplification bias, and any remaining bias was corrected computationally. The study's processing was this. Raw reads were preprocessed to remove errors, and CDR3 was defined by IMGT conventions from the conserved cysteine to phenylalanine. To get clonality, Shannon entropy was normalized by log2 of the number of productive unique TCRs and the result was subtracted from 1. Whether each scalp clone was CD4 or CD8 was inferred by checking scalp TCRbeta sequences against the CD4 and CD8 repertoires from sorted blood. Sourced from immuneACCESS, this table was stored by TCRdb with only in-frame sequences that have V and J called. A share of the clones is absent; for the studies checked, an unresolved V gene accounts for under half, and the remainder has no known explanation. V, J and clone size reflect that table, while D and trimming were determined from the DNA. The sample table contains 150,000 to 200,000 clones; only one count was recorded for just under 65% of them. The ten largest clones represent about 1.3% of the sample.

This chain is built from TRBV11-3 and TRBJ1-1, with TRBD1 as a weak D call on 5 bases. The source of this sequence is a human donor with alopecia areata. The sequenced sample was CD4+ T cells sorted from blood, obtained around week 50, from a patient treated with tofacitinib. The encoded CDR3 is CASSLGGTGTEAFF. The sequence in DNA is TGTGCCAGCAGCTTAGGTGGGACGGGAACTGAAGCTTTCTTT.